Reported below is one T cell receptor (beta chain). There are a few counts of this clone. Its antigen specificity is not known. Base qualities are not recorded, but no much larger clone differs from it by a single base. This sample stems from a study of CD8+ T cells in alopecia areata (dated by TCRdb to the late 2010s). For context, the study as a whole: Treated patients were enrolled in an open-label pilot trial of oral tofacitinib, 5 to 10 mg twice daily, for moderate-to-severe alopecia areata. High-throughput TCRbeta sequencing was used to examine T cell clonal expansion in alopecia areata in both the C3H/HeJ mouse model and human patients. Biopsies were taken from tofacitinib-treated patients at baseline and at 4 and 24 weeks of treatment, and a later scalp biopsy was taken in several of the tofacitinib-treated patients. TCRbeta CDR3 regions were amplified by immunoSEQ multiplex PCR using 35 Vbeta forward and 13 Jbeta reverse primers. Clonality in the scalp was compared among normal scalp (n=4), patchy alopecia areata scalp (n=8), and alopecia totalis/universalis scalp (n=8). Scalp tissue and sorted CD4+ and CD8+ peripheral blood T cells from patchy and totalis/universalis alopecia areata patients and from healthy controls were covered by human TCRbeta sequencing. Patients stayed on tofacitinib for 6 to 18 months and then had 6 months of follow-up off drug so that delayed response and recurrence could be assessed. RNA was obtained with the PAXgene miRNA kit for fixed scalp, the miRNeasy kit for PBMCs, and the RNeasy kit for mouse skin. For the treated patients, the SALT score, which quantifies what percentage of scalp surface area is affected, served as the measure of disease severity. The study at large found these results: Because the treated cohort was small and included a single nonresponder, larger studies are needed to assess links between baseline CD8+ expansion and response. Compared with normal scalp, lesional scalp had higher clonality and more expanded CD8+ clones, particularly in alopecia totalis/universalis, a pattern that suggests antigenic drive. Unlike mouse skin, where gammadelta T cells dominate, normal human skin contains resident alphabeta T cells that get sequenced too, which complicates analysis of the scalp TCR repertoire. Scalp clonality and the number of expanded CD8+ clones among the top 100 scalp clones were significantly decreased by tofacitinib. TCR sequences shared between patients were less clear than in mice, possibly partly because of HLA diversity in the patient population. Many expanded lesional clones were found to persist in scalp and blood during tofacitinib treatment, and relapse after treatment cessation may be partly explained by this persistence.

The treatment or condition label for this specimen denotes: oral pan-JAK inhibitor, 5-10 mg twice daily. Lesional scalp punch biopsies and peripheral blood were collected from alopecia areata patients. PBMCs were separated by density centrifugation and stained for CD3, CD4 and CD8, after which CD4+ and CD8+ T cells were sorted on a FACSAria. From the cysteine through the phenylalanine, the CDR3 covers 15 amino acids. Only the CDR3 DNA stays, 45 bases, in frame from base 1. From a lookup of the germline V gene, CDR1 and CDR2 are MNHEY and SVGAGI. V has 5 bases trimmed and J has 0 bases trimmed; junction bases matching no gene number 6. The library was built by means of the immunoSEQ multiplex PCR assay. RNA was extracted from all samples and reverse transcribed into cDNA as template for TCR sequencing. First-strand cDNA was synthesized with SuperScript III using a 2:1 mix of oligo-dT and random hexamers. Amplification bias was assessed with a synthetic immune receptor repertoire, and residual bias was removed computationally. Concerning the study's data processing: Raw reads were preprocessed to remove errors, and CDR3 was defined according to IMGT conventions as the region from the conserved cysteine to phenylalanine. To get clonality, Shannon entropy was normalized by log2 of the number of productive unique TCRs and the result was subtracted from 1. Whether scalp clones were CD4 or CD8 was inferred by matching scalp TCRbeta sequences against CD4 and CD8 repertoires sorted from blood. Imported from immuneACCESS, the table was reduced by TCRdb to in-frame sequences with V and J called. These copies leave out some clones; in studies compared against another copy, an unresolved V gene accounts for under half, and the cause of the remainder is not known. V, J and clone size were drawn from that table, and D and trimming were deduced from the DNA. This sample lists hundreds of thousands of clones; 60% were detected once. The leading ten clones occupy 0.75% to 0.95% of the sample.

This clonotype originated in a human donor with alopecia areata. In this chain, TRBV6-5 is recombined with TRBJ2-7, and TRBD1 aligns with 8 junction nucleotides. The sequences come from CD4+ T cells sorted from blood, collected at week 52, from a patient treated with tofacitinib. Here is the DNA: TGTGCCAGCAGTAACACAGGGGGACGCTCCTACGAGCAGTACTTC. Translated, this gives CASSNTGGRSYEQYF.